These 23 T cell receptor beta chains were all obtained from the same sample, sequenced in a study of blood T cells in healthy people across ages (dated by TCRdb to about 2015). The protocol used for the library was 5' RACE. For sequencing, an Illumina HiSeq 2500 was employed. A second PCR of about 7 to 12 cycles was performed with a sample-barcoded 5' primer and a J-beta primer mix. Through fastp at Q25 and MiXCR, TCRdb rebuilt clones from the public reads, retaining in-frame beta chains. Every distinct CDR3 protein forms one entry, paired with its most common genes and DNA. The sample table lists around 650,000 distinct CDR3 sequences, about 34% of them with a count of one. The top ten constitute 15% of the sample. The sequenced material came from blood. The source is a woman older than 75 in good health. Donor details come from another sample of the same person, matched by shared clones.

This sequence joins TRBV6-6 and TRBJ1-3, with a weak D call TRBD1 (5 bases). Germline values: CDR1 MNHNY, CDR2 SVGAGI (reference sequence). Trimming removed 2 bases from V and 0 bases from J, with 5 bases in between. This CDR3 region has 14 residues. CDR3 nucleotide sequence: TGTGCCAGCAGTTACGGGACCTCTGGAAACACCATATATTTT. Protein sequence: CASSYGTSGNTIYF.

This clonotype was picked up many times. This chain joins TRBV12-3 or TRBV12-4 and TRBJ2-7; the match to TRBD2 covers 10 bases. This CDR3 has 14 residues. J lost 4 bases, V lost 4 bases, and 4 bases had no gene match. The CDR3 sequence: CASSWSGGAYEQYF. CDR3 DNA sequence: TGTGCCAGCAGTTGGAGCGGGGGGGCTTACGAGCAGTACTTC.

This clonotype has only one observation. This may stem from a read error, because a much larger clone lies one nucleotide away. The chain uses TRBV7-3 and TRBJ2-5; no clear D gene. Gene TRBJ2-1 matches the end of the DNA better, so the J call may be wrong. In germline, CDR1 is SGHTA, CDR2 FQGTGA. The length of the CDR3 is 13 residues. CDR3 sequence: CASSPSYQETQFF. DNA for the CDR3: TGTGCCAGCAGCCCGTCGTACCAAGAGACCCAGTTCTTC.

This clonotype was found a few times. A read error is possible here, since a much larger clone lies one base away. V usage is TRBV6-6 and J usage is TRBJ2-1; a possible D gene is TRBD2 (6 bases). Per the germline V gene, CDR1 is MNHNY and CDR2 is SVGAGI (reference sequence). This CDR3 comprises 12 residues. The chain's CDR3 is CASSNSRGEQFF. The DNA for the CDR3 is TGTGCCAGCAGTAACTCCCGGGGGGAGCAGTTCTTC.

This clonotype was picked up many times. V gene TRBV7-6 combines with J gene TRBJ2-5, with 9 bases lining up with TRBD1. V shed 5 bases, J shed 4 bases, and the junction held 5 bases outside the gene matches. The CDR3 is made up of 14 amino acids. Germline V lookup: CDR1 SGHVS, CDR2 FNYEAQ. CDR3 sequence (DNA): TGTGCCAGCAGCACCACAGGGGGCCCAGAGACCCAGTACTTC. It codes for CASSTTGGPETQYF.

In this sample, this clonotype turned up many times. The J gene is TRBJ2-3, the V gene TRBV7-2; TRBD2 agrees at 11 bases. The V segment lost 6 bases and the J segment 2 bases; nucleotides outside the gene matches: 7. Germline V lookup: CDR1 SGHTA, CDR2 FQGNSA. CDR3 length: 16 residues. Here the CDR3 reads CASSSTSGGYTDTQYF. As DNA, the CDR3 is TGTGCCAGCAGTTCCACTAGCGGGGGCTACACAGATACGCAGTATTTT.

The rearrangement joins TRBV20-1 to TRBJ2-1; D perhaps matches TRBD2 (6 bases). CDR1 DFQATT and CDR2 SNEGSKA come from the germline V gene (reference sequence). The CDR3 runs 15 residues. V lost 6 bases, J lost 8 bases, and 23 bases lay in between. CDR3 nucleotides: TGCAGTGCGCCGCCTCTAGCGACCTTGGGGGATGAGCAGTTCTTC. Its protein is CSAPPLATLGDEQFF.

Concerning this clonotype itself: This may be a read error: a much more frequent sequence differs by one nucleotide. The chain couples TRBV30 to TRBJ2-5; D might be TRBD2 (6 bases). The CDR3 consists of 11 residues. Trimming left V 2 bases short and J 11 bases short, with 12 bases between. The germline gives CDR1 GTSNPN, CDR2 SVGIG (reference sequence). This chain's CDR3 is CAWSPNREQYF. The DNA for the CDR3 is TGTGCCTGGAGTCCCAATCGGGAGCAGTACTTC.

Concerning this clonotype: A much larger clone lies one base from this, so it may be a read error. The CDR3 spells CASSQPTSVTCNEQFF. Here the CDR3 DNA reads TGCGCCAGCAGCCAACCAACTAGCGTAACCTGCAATGAGCAGTTCTTC. The chain links TRBV4-1 to TRBJ2-1; 7 nucleotides line up with TRBD2. The V segment lost 2 bases and the J segment 6 bases; nucleotides outside the gene matches: 10. The CDR3 runs 16 residues. Germline CDR1 MGHRA, CDR2 YSYEKL.

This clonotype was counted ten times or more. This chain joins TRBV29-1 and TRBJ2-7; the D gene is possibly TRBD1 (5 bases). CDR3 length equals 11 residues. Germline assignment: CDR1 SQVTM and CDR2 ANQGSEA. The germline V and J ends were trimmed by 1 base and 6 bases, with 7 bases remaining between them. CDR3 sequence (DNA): TGCAGCGTTGAAGGGGGCTCCGAGCAGTACTTC. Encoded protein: CSVEGGSEQYF.

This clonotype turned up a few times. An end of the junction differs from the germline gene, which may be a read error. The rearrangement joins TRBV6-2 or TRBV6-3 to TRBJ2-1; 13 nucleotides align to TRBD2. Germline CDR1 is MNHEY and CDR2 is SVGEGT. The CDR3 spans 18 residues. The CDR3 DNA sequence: TGTGCCGGCAGTCGGACTAGCGGGGGCCGGGGCGTTTACAATGAGCAGTTCTTC. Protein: CAGSRTSGGRGVYNEQFF.

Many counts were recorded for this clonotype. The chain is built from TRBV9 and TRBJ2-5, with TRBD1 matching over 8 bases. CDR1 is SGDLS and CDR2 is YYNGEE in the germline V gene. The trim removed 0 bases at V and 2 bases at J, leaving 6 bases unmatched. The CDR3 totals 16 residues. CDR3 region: CASSVALNRGQETQYF. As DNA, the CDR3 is TGTGCCAGCAGCGTAGCTCTCAACAGGGGGCAAGAGACCCAGTACTTC. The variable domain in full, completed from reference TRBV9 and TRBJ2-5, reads DSGVTQTPKHLITATGQRVTLRCSPRSGDLSVYWYQQSLDQGLQFLIQYYNGEERAKGNILERFSAQQFPDLHSELNLSSLELGDSALYFCASSVALNRGQETQYFGPGTRLLVL.

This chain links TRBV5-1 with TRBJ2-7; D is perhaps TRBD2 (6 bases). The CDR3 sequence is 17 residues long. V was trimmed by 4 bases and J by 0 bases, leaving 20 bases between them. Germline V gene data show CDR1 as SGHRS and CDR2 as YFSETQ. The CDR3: CASSLVVAGSSSYEQYF. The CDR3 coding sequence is TGCGCCAGCAGCCTGGTGGTGGCGGGGTCAAGCTCCTACGAGCAGTACTTC.

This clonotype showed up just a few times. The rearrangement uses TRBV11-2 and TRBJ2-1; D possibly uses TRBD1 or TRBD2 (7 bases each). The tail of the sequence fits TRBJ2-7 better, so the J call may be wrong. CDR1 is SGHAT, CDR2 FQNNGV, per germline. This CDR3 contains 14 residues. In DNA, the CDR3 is TGTGCCAGCAGCTTACAGGGGGGGTACAATGAGCAGTACTTC. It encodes CASSLQGGYNEQYF.

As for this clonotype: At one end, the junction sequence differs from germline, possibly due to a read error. CDR3: CARRRQGGDQPQHF. CDR3 bases: TGTGCCCGCAGGAGACAGGGGGGTGATCAGCCCCAGCATTTT. The chain carries TRBV6-5 and TRBJ1-5; 9 nucleotides agree with TRBD1. The CDR3 runs to 14 residues. The germline V gene has CDR1 MNHEY and CDR2 SVGAGI.

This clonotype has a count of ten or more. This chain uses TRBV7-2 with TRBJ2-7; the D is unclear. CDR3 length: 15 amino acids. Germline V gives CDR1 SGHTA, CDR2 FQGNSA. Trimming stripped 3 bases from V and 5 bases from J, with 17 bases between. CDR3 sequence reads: CASSLGRVGPHEQYF. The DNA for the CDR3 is TGTGCCAGCAGCTTGGGCCGGGTAGGGCCCCACGAGCAGTACTTC.

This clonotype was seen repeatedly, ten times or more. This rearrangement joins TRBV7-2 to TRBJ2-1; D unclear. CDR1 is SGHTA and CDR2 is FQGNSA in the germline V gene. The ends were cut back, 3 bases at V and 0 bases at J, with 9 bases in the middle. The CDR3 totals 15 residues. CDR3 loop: CASSFELLSYNEQFF. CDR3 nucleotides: TGTGCCAGCAGCTTTGAGCTACTCTCCTACAATGAGCAGTTCTTC.

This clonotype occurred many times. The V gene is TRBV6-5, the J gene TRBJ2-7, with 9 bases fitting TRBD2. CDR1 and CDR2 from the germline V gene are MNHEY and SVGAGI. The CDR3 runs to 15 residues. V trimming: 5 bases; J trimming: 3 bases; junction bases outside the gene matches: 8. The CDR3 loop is CASSVAGTSLYEQYF. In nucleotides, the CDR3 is TGTGCCAGCAGTGTAGCCGGGACTAGCCTCTACGAGCAGTACTTC.

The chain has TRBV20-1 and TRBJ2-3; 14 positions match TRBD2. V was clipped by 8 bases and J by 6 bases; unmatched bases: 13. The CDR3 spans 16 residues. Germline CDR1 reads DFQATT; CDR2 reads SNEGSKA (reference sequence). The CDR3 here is CSTKTPGLAGVDTQYF. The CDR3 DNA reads TGCAGTACCAAGACTCCGGGACTAGCGGGGGTGGATACGCAGTATTTT.

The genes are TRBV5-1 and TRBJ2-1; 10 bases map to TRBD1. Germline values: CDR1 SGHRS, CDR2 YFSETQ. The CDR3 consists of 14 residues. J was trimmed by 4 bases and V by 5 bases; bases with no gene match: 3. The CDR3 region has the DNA TGCGCCAGCAGGTGGGACAGGGGTTACAATGAGCAGTTCTTC. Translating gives CASRWDRGYNEQFF.

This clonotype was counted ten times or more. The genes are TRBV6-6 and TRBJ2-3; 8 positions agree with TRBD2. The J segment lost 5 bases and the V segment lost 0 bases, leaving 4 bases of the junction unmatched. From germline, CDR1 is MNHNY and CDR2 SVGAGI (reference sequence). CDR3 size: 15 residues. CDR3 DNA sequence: TGTGCCAGCAGTTACTCCGGGACTAGGGGAGATACGCAGTATTTT. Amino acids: CASSYSGTRGDTQYF.

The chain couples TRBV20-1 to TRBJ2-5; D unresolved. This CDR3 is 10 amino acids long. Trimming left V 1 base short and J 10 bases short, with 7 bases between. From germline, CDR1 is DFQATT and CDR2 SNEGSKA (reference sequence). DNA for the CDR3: TGCAGTGCTAGAGTGGGCCGCCAGTACTTC. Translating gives CSARVGRQYF.

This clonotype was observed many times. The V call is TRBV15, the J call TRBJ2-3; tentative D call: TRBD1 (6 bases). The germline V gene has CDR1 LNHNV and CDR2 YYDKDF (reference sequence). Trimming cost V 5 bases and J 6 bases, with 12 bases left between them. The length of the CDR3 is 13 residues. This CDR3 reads CATSRPDSDTQYF. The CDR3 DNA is TGTGCCACCAGCCGGCCGGACAGTGATACGCAGTATTTT.